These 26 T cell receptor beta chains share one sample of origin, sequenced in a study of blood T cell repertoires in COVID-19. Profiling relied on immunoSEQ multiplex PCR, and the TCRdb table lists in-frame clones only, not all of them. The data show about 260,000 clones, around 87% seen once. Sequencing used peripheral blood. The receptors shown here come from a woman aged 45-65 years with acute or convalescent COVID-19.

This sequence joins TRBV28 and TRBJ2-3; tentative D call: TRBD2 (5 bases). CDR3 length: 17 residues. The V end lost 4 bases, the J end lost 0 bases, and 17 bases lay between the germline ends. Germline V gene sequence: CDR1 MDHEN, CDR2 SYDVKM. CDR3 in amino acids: CASSSSGIIGSTDTQYF. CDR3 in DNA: TGTGCCAGCAGTTCGAGCGGAATTATAGGTAGCACAGATACGCAGTATTTT.

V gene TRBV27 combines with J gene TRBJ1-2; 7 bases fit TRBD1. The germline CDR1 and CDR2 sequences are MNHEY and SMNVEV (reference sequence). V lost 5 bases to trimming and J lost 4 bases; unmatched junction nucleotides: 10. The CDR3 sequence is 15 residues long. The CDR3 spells CASSPYGTDRYGYTF. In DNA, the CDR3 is TGTGCCAGCAGTCCCTACGGGACAGACCGCTATGGCTACACCTTC.

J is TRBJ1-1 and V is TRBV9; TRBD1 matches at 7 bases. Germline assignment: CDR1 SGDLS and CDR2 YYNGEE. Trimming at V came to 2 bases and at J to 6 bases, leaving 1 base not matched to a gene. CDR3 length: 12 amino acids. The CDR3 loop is CASSVTGAEAFF. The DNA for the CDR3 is TGTGCCAGCAGCGTTACAGGGGCTGAAGCTTTCTTT.

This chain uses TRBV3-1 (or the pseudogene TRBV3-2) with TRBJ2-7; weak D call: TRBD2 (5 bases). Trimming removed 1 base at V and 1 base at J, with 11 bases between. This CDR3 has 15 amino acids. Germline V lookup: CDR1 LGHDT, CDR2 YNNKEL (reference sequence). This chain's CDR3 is CASSQGPGMSYEQYF. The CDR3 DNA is TGTGCCAGCAGCCAAGGACCCGGGATGTCCTACGAGCAGTACTTC.

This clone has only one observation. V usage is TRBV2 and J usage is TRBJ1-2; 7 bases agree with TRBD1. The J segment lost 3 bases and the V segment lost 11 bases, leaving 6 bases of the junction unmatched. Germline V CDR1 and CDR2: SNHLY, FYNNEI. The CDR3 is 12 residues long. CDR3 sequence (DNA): TGTGCCTCGGAGGGACAGTACTATGGCTACACCTTC. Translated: CASEGQYYGYTF.

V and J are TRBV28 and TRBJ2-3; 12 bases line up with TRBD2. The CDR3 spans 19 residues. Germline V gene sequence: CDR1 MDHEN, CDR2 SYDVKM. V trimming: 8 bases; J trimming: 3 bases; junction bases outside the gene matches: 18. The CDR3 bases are TGTGCCAGCCCCACGACTAGCGGGAGTCCTTGGACGACTACAGATACGCAGTATTTT. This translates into CASPTTSGSPWTTTDTQYF.

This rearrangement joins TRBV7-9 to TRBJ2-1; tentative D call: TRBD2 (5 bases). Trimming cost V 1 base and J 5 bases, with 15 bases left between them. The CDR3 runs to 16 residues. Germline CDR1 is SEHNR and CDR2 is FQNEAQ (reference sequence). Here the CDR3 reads CASSLEVTGSDNEQFF. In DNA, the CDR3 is TGTGCCAGCAGCTTAGAGGTAACGGGAAGTGACAATGAGCAGTTCTTC.

The CDR3 here is CASSLTRGPGNEQFF. The CDR3, as DNA: TGTGCCAGCAGCCTTACGAGGGGGCCTGGAAATGAGCAGTTCTTC. The chain recombines TRBV4-2 with TRBJ2-1; 7 bases map to TRBD1. Germline V CDR1 and CDR2: LGHNA, YNFKEQ. The CDR3 spans 15 residues. Trimming removed 4 bases from V and 7 bases from J; junction bases left unmatched: 10.

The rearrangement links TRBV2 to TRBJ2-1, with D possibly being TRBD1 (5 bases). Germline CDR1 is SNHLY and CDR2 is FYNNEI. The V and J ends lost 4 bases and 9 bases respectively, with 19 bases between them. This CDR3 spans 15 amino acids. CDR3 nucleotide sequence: TGTGCCAGCAGTGGAACGGGCTCGCTTACAGGTGAGCAGTTCTTC. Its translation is CASSGTGSLTGEQFF.

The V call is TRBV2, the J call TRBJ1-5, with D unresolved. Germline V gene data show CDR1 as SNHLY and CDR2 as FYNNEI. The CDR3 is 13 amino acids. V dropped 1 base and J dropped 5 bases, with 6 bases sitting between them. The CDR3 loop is CASSEVRDQPQHF. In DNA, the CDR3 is TGTGCCAGCAGTGAAGTACGGGATCAGCCCCAGCATTTT.

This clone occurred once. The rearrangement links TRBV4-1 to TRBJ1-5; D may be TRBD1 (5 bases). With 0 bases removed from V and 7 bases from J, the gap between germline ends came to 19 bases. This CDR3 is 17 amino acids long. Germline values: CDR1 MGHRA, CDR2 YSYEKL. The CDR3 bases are TGCGCCAGCAGCCAAGAGTATACCGGCAGGGCTAACCAGCCCCAGCATTTT. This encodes CASSQEYTGRANQPQHF.

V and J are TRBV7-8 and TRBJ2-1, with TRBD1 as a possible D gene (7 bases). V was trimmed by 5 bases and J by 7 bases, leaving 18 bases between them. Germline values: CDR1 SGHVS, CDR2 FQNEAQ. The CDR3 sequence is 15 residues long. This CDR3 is CASSHWRGRGNEQFF. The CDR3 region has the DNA TGTGCCAGCAGCCATTGGCGGGGCAGGGGGAATGAGCAGTTCTTC.

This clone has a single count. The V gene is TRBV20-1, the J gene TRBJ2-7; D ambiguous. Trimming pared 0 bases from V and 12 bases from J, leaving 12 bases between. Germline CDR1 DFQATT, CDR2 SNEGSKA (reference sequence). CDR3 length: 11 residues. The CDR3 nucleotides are TGCAGTGCTAGAGATTTTCAGGTTCTGTACTTC. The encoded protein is CSARDFQVLYF.

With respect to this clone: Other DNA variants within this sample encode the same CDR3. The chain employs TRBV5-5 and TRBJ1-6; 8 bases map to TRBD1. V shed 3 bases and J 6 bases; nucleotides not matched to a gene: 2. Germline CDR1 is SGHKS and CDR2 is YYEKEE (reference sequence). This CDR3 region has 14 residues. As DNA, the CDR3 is TGTGCCAGCAGCTCCGGACAGGGTAATTCACCCCTCCACTTT. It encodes CASSSGQGNSPLHF. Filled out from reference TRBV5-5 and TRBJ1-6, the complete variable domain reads DAGVTQSPTHLIKTRGQQVTLRCSPISGHKSVSWYQQVLGQGPQFIFQYYEKEERGRGNFPDRFSARQFPNYSSELNVNALLLGDSALYLCASSSGQGNSPLHFGNGTRLTVT.

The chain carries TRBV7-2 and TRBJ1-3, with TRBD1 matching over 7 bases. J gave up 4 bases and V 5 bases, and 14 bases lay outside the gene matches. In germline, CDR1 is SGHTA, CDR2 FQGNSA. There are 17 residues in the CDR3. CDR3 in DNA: TGTGCCAGCAGCCTAGAAGTGGGCAGGGGGTACGGAAACACCATATATTTT. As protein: CASSLEVGRGYGNTIYF.

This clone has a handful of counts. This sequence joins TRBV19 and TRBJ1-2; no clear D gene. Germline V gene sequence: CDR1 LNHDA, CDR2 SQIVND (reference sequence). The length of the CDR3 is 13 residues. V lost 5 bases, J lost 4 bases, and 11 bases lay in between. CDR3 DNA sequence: TGTGCCAGTAGTCCTGGGGAGTCCTATGGCTACACCTTC. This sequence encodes CASSPGESYGYTF.

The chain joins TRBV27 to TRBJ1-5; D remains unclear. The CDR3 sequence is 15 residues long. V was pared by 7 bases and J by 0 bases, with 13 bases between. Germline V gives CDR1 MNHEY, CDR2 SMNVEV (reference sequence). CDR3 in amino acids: CASNTDYYSNQPQHF. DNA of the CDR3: TGTGCCAGCAATACGGACTATTATAGCAATCAGCCCCAGCATTTT.

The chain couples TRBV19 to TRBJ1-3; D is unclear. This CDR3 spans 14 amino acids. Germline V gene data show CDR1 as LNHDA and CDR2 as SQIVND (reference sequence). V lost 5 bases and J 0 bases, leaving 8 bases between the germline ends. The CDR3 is CASSLSSSGNTIYF. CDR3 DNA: TGTGCCAGTAGTTTGTCGAGCTCTGGAAACACCATATATTTT.

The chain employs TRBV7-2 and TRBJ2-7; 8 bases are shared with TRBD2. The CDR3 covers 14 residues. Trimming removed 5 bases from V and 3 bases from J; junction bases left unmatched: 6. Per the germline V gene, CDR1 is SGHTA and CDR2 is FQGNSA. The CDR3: CASSTSLAGYEQYF. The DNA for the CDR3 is TGTGCCAGCAGCACTTCCCTAGCGGGCTACGAGCAGTACTTC. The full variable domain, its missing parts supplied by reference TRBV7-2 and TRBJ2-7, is GAGVSQSPSNKVTEKGKDVELRCDPISGHTALYWYRQSLGQGLEFLIYFQGNSAPDKSGLPSDRFSAERTGGSVSTLTIQRTQQEDSAVYLCASSTSLAGYEQYFGPGTRLTVT.

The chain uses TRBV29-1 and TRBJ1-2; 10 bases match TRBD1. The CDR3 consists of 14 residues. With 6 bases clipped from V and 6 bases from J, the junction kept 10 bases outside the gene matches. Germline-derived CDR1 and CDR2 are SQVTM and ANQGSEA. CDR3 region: CSVGGQGFWDGYTF. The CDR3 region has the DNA TGCAGCGTGGGGGGACAGGGGTTTTGGGATGGCTACACCTTC.

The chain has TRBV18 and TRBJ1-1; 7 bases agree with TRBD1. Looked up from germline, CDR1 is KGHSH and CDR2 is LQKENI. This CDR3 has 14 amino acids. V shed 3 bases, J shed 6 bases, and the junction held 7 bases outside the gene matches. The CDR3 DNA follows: TGTGCCAGCTCACCCTTGACAGGGAGCCCTGAAGCTTTCTTT. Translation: CASSPLTGSPEAFF.

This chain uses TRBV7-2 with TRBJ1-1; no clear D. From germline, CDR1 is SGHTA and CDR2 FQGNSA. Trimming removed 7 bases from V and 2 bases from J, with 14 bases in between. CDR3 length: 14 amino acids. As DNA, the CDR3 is TGTGCCAGCAAAGACCCGAGGGCCAACACTGAAGCTTTCTTT. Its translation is CASKDPRANTEAFF.

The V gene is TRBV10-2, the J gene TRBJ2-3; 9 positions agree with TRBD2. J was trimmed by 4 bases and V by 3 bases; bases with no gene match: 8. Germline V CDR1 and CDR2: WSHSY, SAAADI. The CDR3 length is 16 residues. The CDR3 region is CASSDSGLAKPDTQYF. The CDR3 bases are TGCGCCAGCAGTGACTCCGGACTAGCGAAACCAGATACGCAGTATTTT.

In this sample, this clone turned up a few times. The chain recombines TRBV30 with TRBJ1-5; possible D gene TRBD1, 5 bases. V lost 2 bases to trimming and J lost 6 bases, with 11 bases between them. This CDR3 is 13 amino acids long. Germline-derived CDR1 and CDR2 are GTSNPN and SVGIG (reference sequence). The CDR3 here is CAWSWGRVQPQHF. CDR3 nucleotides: TGTGCCTGGAGTTGGGGGAGGGTTCAGCCCCAGCATTTT.

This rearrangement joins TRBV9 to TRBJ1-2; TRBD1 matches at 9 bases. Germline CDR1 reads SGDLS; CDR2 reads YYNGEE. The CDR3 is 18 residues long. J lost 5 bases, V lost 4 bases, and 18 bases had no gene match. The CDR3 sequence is CASSPRSSLRDREYGYTF. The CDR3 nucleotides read TGTGCCAGCAGCCCCAGATCCTCCCTCCGGGACAGGGAATATGGCTACACCTTC.

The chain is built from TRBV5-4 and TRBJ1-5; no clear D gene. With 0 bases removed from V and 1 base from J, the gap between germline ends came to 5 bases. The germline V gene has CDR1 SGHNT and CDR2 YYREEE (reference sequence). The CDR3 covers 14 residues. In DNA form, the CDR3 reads TGTGCCAGCAGCTTGGACAGCAGCAATCAGCCCCAGCATTTT. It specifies CASSLDSSNQPQHF.